This is a list of T cell receptor beta chains from one sample in a study of cytomegalovirus exposure and HLA in healthy donors. TCRdb's copy holds only in-frame clones and misses some; the assay was immunoSEQ multiplex PCR. There are approximately 120,000 clones in the sample, with roughly 2% held by the top ten. Sequencing input: PBMCs. These receptors all stem from a middle-aged man in good health and CMV-seronegative. CDR3s include the opening cysteine and the closing phenylalanine or tryptophan. The D gene is left open where the match is weak.

D	V	J	CDR3	DNA
TRBD1	TRBV7-9	TRBJ2-7	CASSLSTGENEQYF	TGTGCCAGCAGCCTTTCGACAGGGGAAAACGAGCAGTACTTC
.	TRBV27	TRBJ2-7	CASSSWATSYEQYF	TGTGCCAGCAGTTCGTGGGCCACTTCCTACGAGCAGTACTTC
TRBD2	TRBV2	TRBJ2-3	CASTRNGRVSEDTQYF	TGTGCCAGCACCCGAAACGGGAGGGTTTCTGAAGATACGCAGTATTTT
TRBD1	TRBV6-5	TRBJ2-7	CATAPGQVYEQYF	TGTGCCACGGCGCCGGGACAGGTCTACGAGCAGTACTTC
.	TRBV6-1	TRBJ2-3	CASSERKLTQYF	TGTGCCAGCAGTGAACGCAAGCTTACGCAGTATTTT
.	TRBV5-4	TRBJ1-1	CASSLVPGSNTEAFF	TGTGCCAGCAGCTTGGTCCCAGGGTCGAACACTGAAGCTTTCTTT
.	TRBV10-3	TRBJ2-3	CAMGGANTDTQYF	TGTGCCATGGGAGGAGCGAACACAGATACGCAGTATTTT
.	TRBV9	TRBJ2-1	CASSVGPSARSYNEQFF	TGTGCCAGCAGCGTAGGTCCTAGCGCCCGCTCCTACAATGAGCAGTTCTTC
TRBD2	TRBV11-2	TRBJ2-3	CASSLGSGRVADTQYF	TGTGCCAGCAGCTTAGGTAGCGGGAGGGTTGCAGATACGCAGTATTTT
.	TRBV30	TRBJ2-3	CAWAKQGTDTQYF	TGTGCCTGGGCAAAACAGGGCACAGATACGCAGTATTTT
.	TRBV5-4	TRBJ1-1	CASSAGSGATEAFF	TGTGCCAGCAGCGCGGGCTCAGGGGCCACTGAAGCTTTCTTT
.	TRBV7-9	TRBJ1-1	CASSARRGATEAFF	TGTGCCAGCAGCGCGAGGCGGGGGGCTACTGAAGCTTTCTTT
TRBD1	TRBV27	TRBJ1-5	CASSQDRGRQPQHF	TGTGCCAGCAGCCAGGACAGGGGGCGACAGCCCCAGCATTTT
TRBD1	TRBV11-3	TRBJ2-7	CASSLGDRGLEQYF	TGTGCCAGCAGCTTAGGGGACAGGGGGCTCGAGCAGTACTTC
TRBD2	TRBV4-1	TRBJ2-5	CASSQVVGLAGRDQETQYF	TGCGCCAGCAGCCAAGTGGTAGGGCTAGCGGGACGCGACCAAGAGACCCAGTACTTC
.	TRBV5-1	TRBJ1-1	CASSLGSAGRGTEAFF	TGCGCCAGCAGCTTGGGGTCTGCGGGACGGGGGACTGAAGCTTTCTTT
.	TRBV6-1	TRBJ1-2	CASSPGREGRTF	TGTGCCAGCAGTCCCGGAAGGGAGGGTCGCACCTTC
.	TRBV30	TRBJ1-2	CAWSASWGRDGYTF	TGTGCCTGGAGTGCCTCCTGGGGCAGAGATGGCTACACCTTC
.	TRBV9	TRBJ1-2	CASSALDSPRSSGYTF	TGTGCCAGCAGCGCATTAGATTCCCCCAGGTCCAGCGGCTACACCTTC
.	TRBV5-1	TRBJ2-1	CASSLGDIYNEQFF	TGCGCCAGCAGCTTGGGGGACATCTACAATGAGCAGTTCTTC
TRBD1	TRBV19	TRBJ1-2	CASSPGQGVPLDYTF	TGTGCCAGTAGTCCCGGACAGGGGGTGCCTCTCGACTACACCTTC
.	TRBV7-9	TRBJ1-2	CASSFVWDTNYGYTF	TGTGCCAGCAGCTTTGTGTGGGACACCAACTATGGCTACACCTTC
.	TRBV19	TRBJ2-1	CASSNILDTSYNEQFF	TGTGCCAGTAGTAATATACTAGATACGTCGTACAATGAGCAGTTCTTC
TRBD2	TRBV11-1	TRBJ2-5	CASSNLAGGQETQYF	TGTGCCAGCAGCAACCTAGCGGGAGGGCAAGAGACCCAGTACTTC
TRBD1	TRBV5-1	TRBJ1-2	CASSKDRGGYTF	TGCGCCAGCAGCAAGGACAGGGGAGGCTACACCTTC
TRBD2	TRBV5-1	TRBJ2-3	CASTSGGGRRSDTQYF	TGCGCCAGCACCTCGGGCGGGGGACGGAGATCAGATACGCAGTATTTT
.	TRBV27	TRBJ1-1	CASSFTGTEAFF	TGTGCCAGCAGTTTTACAGGAACTGAAGCTTTCTTT
.	TRBV27	TRBJ2-2	CASSLLGANTGELFF	TGTGCCAGCAGTTTACTGGGAGCGAACACCGGGGAGCTGTTTTTT
TRBD2	TRBV11-3	TRBJ2-5	CASSFRLAGGPETQYF	TGTGCCAGCAGCTTTAGACTAGCGGGAGGGCCGGAGACCCAGTACTTC
TRBD2	TRBV7-2	TRBJ2-7	CASTGMAGGPSYEQYF	TGTGCCAGCACCGGTATGGCGGGAGGACCCTCCTACGAGCAGTACTTC
TRBD2	TRBV9	TRBJ2-4	CASIEGSGEENIQYF	TGTGCCAGCATTGAGGGGAGCGGGGAGGAAAACATTCAGTACTTC
.	TRBV10-2	TRBJ2-5	CASRRDSVETQYF	TGCGCCAGCCGACGGGACTCAGTGGAGACCCAGTACTTC
TRBD1	TRBV5-4	TRBJ1-4	CASSRDRALGEKLFF	TGTGCCAGCAGCCGGGACAGGGCTTTGGGAGAAAAACTGTTTTTT
TRBD1	TRBV7-9	TRBJ1-4	CASSRSQGAGEKLFF	TGTGCCAGCAGCCGATCCCAGGGGGCCGGTGAAAAACTGTTTTTT
.	TRBV9	TRBJ1-2	CASRFREDGYTF	TGTGCCAGCAGATTCCGGGAGGATGGCTACACCTTC
TRBD2	TRBV7-9	TRBJ2-3	CASSPPGLAITDTQYF	TGTGCCAGCAGTCCTCCGGGACTAGCGATCACAGATACGCAGTATTTT
TRBD1	TRBV10-2	TRBJ1-5	CASRDRVDQPQHF	TGCGCCAGCAGAGACAGGGTGGATCAGCCCCAGCATTTT
.	TRBV18	TRBJ1-3	CASSRSQGSGNTIYF	TGTGCCAGCTCACGGTCTCAGGGAAGTGGAAACACCATATATTTT
.	TRBV5-1	TRBJ1-2	CASSSDRNGYTF	TGCGCCAGCAGCTCCGACAGGAATGGCTACACCTTC
TRBD1	TRBV5-6	TRBJ1-2	CASSLGTGVGYTF	TGTGCCAGCAGCTTGGGGACAGGGGTTGGCTACACCTTC